This T cell receptor (beta chain) was sequenced in a study of brain T cells in children with intractable seizures. Assay: immunoSEQ multiplex PCR; the TCRdb copy retains only in-frame clones and omits some. The sample holds approximately 44,000 clones, around nine tenths seen once. Sequencing was limited to surgery cases with top T cell transcript signatures in brain tissue. J lost 8 bases, V lost 2 bases, and 10 bases had no gene match. CDR1 is SGHRS and CDR2 is YFSETQ in the germline V gene. The CDR3 spans 16 residues. The sequenced sample was peripheral blood, obtained at surgery. This chain connects TRBV5-1 to TRBJ1-2; 12 nucleotides align to TRBD1. This TCR was sampled from a girl aged 2-10 years with tuberous sclerosis and intractable seizures. The CDR3, as DNA: TGCGCCAGCAGCTTTACGGGACAGGGGGCATCGGAGGGCTACACCTTC. Translation: CASSFTGQGASEGYTF.